A selection of T cell receptor beta chains follows, all from one sample in a study of regulatory T cells in long-lasting Graves disease. From the multiplex PCR reads, TCRdb called clonotypes with MiXCR, one entry per CDR3 protein. The sample records some 320,000 distinct CDR3 sequences, about a sixth being singletons. Material: peripheral blood mononuclear cells (PBMCs), obtained at new diagnosis, from a patient treated with antithyroid drugs. The receptors stem from a female donor with Graves disease. Each CDR3 is given with its conserved first and last residue. Fields, in order: V gene, J gene, D gene, clone size, CDR3 protein, CDR3 DNA. The D gene is left open where the match is weak. The size of a clone is reported for some rows only, either as once, few or many, or as a class for expanded clones.

v_gene: TRBV28; j_gene: TRBJ2-5; d_gene: NA; abundance: many; CDR3aa: CASSLRRTRTQYF; CDR3nt: TGTGCCAGCAGTTTAAGGCGGACGAGAACCCAGTACTTC
v_gene: TRBV5-4; j_gene: TRBJ2-5; d_gene: NA; abundance: many; CDR3aa: CASSSPGPVQETQYF; CDR3nt: TGTGCCAGCAGCTCCCCGGGGCCGGTCCAAGAGACCCAGTACTTC
v_gene: TRBV19; j_gene: TRBJ1-4; d_gene: NA; abundance: few; CDR3aa: CASSIDPTNEKLFF; CDR3nt: TGTGCCAGTAGTATTGACCCAACTAATGAAAAACTGTTTTTT
v_gene: TRBV3-1; j_gene: TRBJ1-1; d_gene: NA; abundance: NA; CDR3aa: CASSQEGGRNTEAFF; CDR3nt: TGTGCCAGCAGCCAAGAAGGAGGAAGGAACACTGAAGCTTTCTTT
v_gene: TRBV28; j_gene: TRBJ2-1; d_gene: TRBD2; abundance: many; CDR3aa: CASSPGLDLYNEQFF; CDR3nt: TGTGCCAGCAGCCCCGGACTAGACCTCTACAATGAGCAGTTCTTC
v_gene: TRBV19; j_gene: TRBJ1-5; d_gene: NA; abundance: many; CDR3aa: CASDTGSNQPQHF; CDR3nt: TGTGCCAGTGATACAGGGAGCAATCAGCCCCAGCATTTT
v_gene: TRBV27; j_gene: TRBJ2-7; d_gene: NA; abundance: many; CDR3aa: CASSHPGAHSYEQYF; CDR3nt: TGTGCCAGCAGTCACCCAGGGGCCCATTCCTACGAGCAGTACTTC
v_gene: TRBV5-8; j_gene: TRBJ1-1; d_gene: NA; abundance: NA; CDR3aa: CASSLAWANTEAFF; CDR3nt: TGTGCCAGCAGCTTGGCCTGGGCGAACACTGAAGCTTTCTTT
v_gene: TRBV19; j_gene: TRBJ1-5; d_gene: NA; abundance: NA; CDR3aa: CAIQGGGEGRSQHF; CDR3nt: TGTGCCATCCAAGGAGGGGGTGAGGGTAGGTCCCAGCATTTT
v_gene: TRBV13; j_gene: TRBJ2-1; d_gene: TRBD2; abundance: many; CDR3aa: CASSLRLAGNNEQFF; CDR3nt: TGTGCCAGCAGCTTGAGACTAGCGGGAAACAATGAGCAGTTCTTC
v_gene: TRBV29-1; j_gene: TRBJ1-2; d_gene: NA; abundance: many; CDR3aa: CSVVGGGSAFYGYTF; CDR3nt: TGCAGCGTAGTTGGGGGTGGCAGCGCTTTCTATGGCTACACCTTC
v_gene: TRBV28; j_gene: TRBJ1-2; d_gene: TRBD1; abundance: many; CDR3aa: CASSSGTVAYGYTF; CDR3nt: TGTGCCAGCAGCTCCGGGACAGTGGCCTATGGCTACACCTTC
v_gene: TRBV19; j_gene: TRBJ2-5; d_gene: TRBD2; abundance: NA; CDR3aa: CASTETSGREEAQYF; CDR3nt: TGTGCCAGTACAGAGACTAGCGGGAGGGAAGAGGCCCAGTACTTC
v_gene: TRBV18; j_gene: TRBJ2-7; d_gene: TRBD1; abundance: many; CDR3aa: CASSPPGQGAYEQYF; CDR3nt: TGTGCCAGCTCACCACCGGGACAGGGGGCCTACGAGCAGTACTTC
v_gene: TRBV2; j_gene: TRBJ2-2; d_gene: NA; abundance: NA; CDR3aa: CASSVKGFGELFF; CDR3nt: TGTGCCAGCAGTGTCAAGGGATTCGGGGAGCTGTTTTTT
v_gene: TRBV9; j_gene: TRBJ2-1; d_gene: TRBD1; abundance: NA; CDR3aa: CASSVSPGGYNEQFF; CDR3nt: TGTGCCAGCAGCGTTTCCCCAGGGGGCTATAATGAGCAGTTCTTC
v_gene: TRBV27; j_gene: TRBJ1-1; d_gene: NA; abundance: many; CDR3aa: CASTNKGFEAFF; CDR3nt: TGTGCCAGCACCAATAAGGGGTTTGAAGCTTTCTTT
v_gene: TRBV2; j_gene: TRBJ2-3; d_gene: NA; abundance: many; CDR3aa: CASKYASTDTQYF; CDR3nt: TGTGCCAGCAAGTACGCGAGCACAGATACGCAGTATTTT
v_gene: TRBV11-3; j_gene: TRBJ2-2; d_gene: TRBD2; abundance: many; CDR3aa: CASSLRGVRSNTGELFF; CDR3nt: TGTGCCAGCAGCTTACGGGGGGTCCGTTCGAACACCGGGGAGCTGTTTTTT
v_gene: TRBV11-3; j_gene: TRBJ2-7; d_gene: NA; abundance: many; CDR3aa: CASSLVLGSGNNEQYF; CDR3nt: TGTGCCAGCAGCTTAGTTCTCGGTTCAGGGAACAACGAGCAGTACTTC
v_gene: TRBV6-2/TRBV6-3; j_gene: TRBJ2-7; d_gene: NA; abundance: many; CDR3aa: CASSYAPHQSYEQYF; CDR3nt: TGTGCCAGCAGTTATGCGCCACACCAAAGTTACGAGCAGTACTTC
v_gene: TRBV6-1; j_gene: TRBJ2-4; d_gene: NA; abundance: many; CDR3aa: CASNGDGVKNIQYF; CDR3nt: TGTGCCAGCAACGGCGATGGGGTCAAAAACATTCAGTACTTC
v_gene: TRBV5-1; j_gene: TRBJ2-5; d_gene: TRBD2; abundance: many; CDR3aa: CASSLASTSGGQETQYF; CDR3nt: TGCGCCAGCAGCTTGGCCAGTACTAGCGGAGGACAAGAGACCCAGTACTTC
v_gene: TRBV4-2; j_gene: TRBJ2-7; d_gene: TRBD2; abundance: few; CDR3aa: CASSHGLAGGPSPYEQYF; CDR3nt: TGTGCCAGCAGCCACGGACTAGCGGGAGGGCCGTCTCCCTACGAGCAGTACTTC
v_gene: TRBV6-1; j_gene: TRBJ2-2; d_gene: TRBD1; abundance: many; CDR3aa: CASSHDRGRDTGELFF; CDR3nt: TGTGCCAGCAGCCACGACAGGGGGCGGGACACCGGGGAGCTGTTTTTT
v_gene: TRBV29-1; j_gene: TRBJ2-5; d_gene: TRBD1; abundance: many; CDR3aa: CSVVGTGKETQYF; CDR3nt: TGCAGCGTTGTAGGGACAGGGAAAGAGACCCAGTACTTC
v_gene: TRBV4-2; j_gene: TRBJ1-1; d_gene: NA; abundance: many; CDR3aa: CASSQESGGTEAFF; CDR3nt: TGTGCCAGCAGCCAAGAAAGTGGGGGTACTGAAGCTTTCTTT
v_gene: TRBV7-9; j_gene: TRBJ1-1; d_gene: NA; abundance: many; CDR3aa: CASRGVGTNTEAFF; CDR3nt: TGTGCCAGCAGGGGGGTGGGAACGAACACTGAAGCTTTCTTT
v_gene: TRBV5-1; j_gene: TRBJ1-5; d_gene: NA; abundance: many; CDR3aa: CASSLGLQSNQPQHF; CDR3nt: TGCGCCAGCAGCTTGGGCCTACAAAGCAATCAGCCCCAGCATTTT